The 15 T cell receptor beta chains presented below share a single source sample, sequenced in a study of T cells after yellow fever vaccination. MiXCR was run by TCRdb on the 5' RACE reads, yielding one entry per CDR3 protein. The sample shows over 250,000 distinct CDR3 sequences, about 4% of them seen only once. The source was PBMCs, collected 5 days after the yellow fever booster vaccination. The receptor source for this set is a young man who received the YFV17D yellow fever vaccine.

The chain joins TRBV19 to TRBJ2-5; 10 nucleotides agree with TRBD2. Germline CDR1 is LNHDA and CDR2 is SQIVND (reference sequence). Trimming removed 7 bases from V and 1 base from J; junction bases left unmatched: 12. This CDR3 spans 17 amino acids. The CDR3 loop is CASTPPSSGGFQETQYF. CDR3 DNA sequence: TGTGCCAGTACCCCACCCTCTAGCGGGGGCTTCCAAGAGACCCAGTACTTC.

This clonotype was seen many times. The V and J genes are TRBV20-1 and TRBJ2-1; TRBD1 aligns across 8 bases. Trimming at V came to 5 bases and at J to 6 bases, leaving 9 bases not matched to a gene. CDR3 length equals 14 residues. Germline CDR1 reads DFQATT; CDR2 reads SNEGSKA (reference sequence). CDR3 sequence reads: CSALWTGYVNEQFF. For the CDR3, the DNA is TGCAGTGCTCTCTGGACAGGGTACGTCAATGAGCAGTTCTTC.

The chain joins TRBV12-3 or TRBV12-4 to TRBJ1-5, with unresolved D. This CDR3 has 13 amino acids. V gave up 2 bases and J gave up 7 bases, with 9 bases separating them. The CDR3 nucleotides are TGTGCCAGCAGTTTATGGGTGGGGCAGCCCCAGCATTTT. It specifies CASSLWVGQPQHF.

This clonotype was seen a handful of times. The chain couples TRBV7-2 to TRBJ1-3; D is uncertain. This CDR3 is built from 16 residues. V was shortened by 6 bases and J by 0 bases, with 15 bases between the two germline ends. CDR1 and CDR2 (germline): SGHTA, FQGNSA. The chain's CDR3 is CASSLSGGSSGNTIYF. The CDR3 DNA follows: TGTGCCAGCAGTCTCTCGGGCGGAAGCTCTGGAAACACCATATATTTT.

A few counts support this clonotype. The J gene is TRBJ1-5, the V gene TRBV6-5; TRBD1 matches at 12 bases. J gave up 6 bases and V 8 bases, and 8 bases lay outside the gene matches. Germline V CDR1 and CDR2: MNHEY, SVGAGI. The CDR3 runs to 15 residues. The CDR3 DNA follows: TGTGCCAGCGGACCGGGACAGGGGGCCGTTCAGCCCCAGCATTTT. Translating it yields CASGPGQGAVQPQHF.

The chain recombines TRBV20-1 with TRBJ2-2; either TRBD1 or TRBD2 may supply D (5 bases each). This CDR3 has 14 residues. CDR1 is DFQATT, CDR2 SNEGSKA, per germline (reference sequence). V lost 3 bases to trimming and J lost 6 bases, with 14 bases between them. CDR3 residues: CSASYPGLAGELFF. The CDR3 DNA follows: TGCAGTGCTAGTTATCCGGGGCTCGCCGGGGAGCTGTTTTTT.

The genes are TRBV28 and TRBJ2-7; possibly TRBD1 for D (6 bases). V dropped 6 bases and J dropped 0 bases, with 18 bases sitting between them. This CDR3 comprises 16 residues. CDR1 and CDR2 (germline): MDHEN, SYDVKM. The CDR3 spells CASSPSLRGYSYEQYV. The CDR3 DNA reads TGTGCCAGCAGCCCTTCGCTCAGGGGTTACTCCTACGAGCAGTACGTC.

This clonotype has just a few counts. The gene calls are TRBV20-1 and TRBJ1-2, with 10 positions matching TRBD1. With 7 bases clipped from V and 4 bases from J, the junction kept 9 bases outside the gene matches. Germline CDR1 is DFQATT and CDR2 is SNEGSKA (reference sequence). This CDR3 region has 14 residues. CDR3 sequence reads: CSVPTGGGVYGYTF. The CDR3 region has the DNA TGCAGTGTTCCGACAGGGGGCGGTGTCTATGGCTACACCTTC.

This clonotype has only a few counts. The chain combines TRBV24-1 with TRBJ2-3; D is ambiguous. CDR1 is KGHDR and CDR2 is SFDVKD in the germline V gene. Trimming removed 5 bases at V and 1 base at J, with 9 bases between. The CDR3 sequence is 14 residues long. The CDR3 sequence: CATSGSVRTDTQYF. For the CDR3, the DNA is TGTGCCACCAGTGGCTCCGTCCGCACAGATACGCAGTATTTT.

This clonotype was picked up a small number of times. This chain joins TRBV12-3 or TRBV12-4 and TRBJ2-1; TRBD2 matches 14 bases. The CDR3 covers 19 residues. V was clipped by 1 base and J by 0 bases; unmatched bases: 5. The CDR3 DNA reads as TGTGCCAGCAGTTTAGGACTAGCGGGGGGGTATAGCTCCTACAATGAGCAGTTCTTC. Translating gives CASSLGLAGGYSSYNEQFF.

This clonotype was picked up a small number of times. V gene TRBV10-2 combines with J gene TRBJ1-2; 10 bases agree with TRBD1. Germline V lookup: CDR1 WSHSY, CDR2 SAAADI. This CDR3 is built from 14 residues. Trimming cost V 6 bases and J 4 bases; bases outside gene matches: 5. DNA of the CDR3: TGCGCCAGCAGCGGACAGGGGGTCGGCTATGGCTACACCTTC. Amino acids: CASSGQGVGYGYTF.

This clonotype has a handful of counts. The rearrangement uses TRBV5-1 and TRBJ1-1, with D tentatively TRBD1 (5 bases). The V and J ends lost 0 bases and 7 bases respectively, with 13 bases between them. The CDR3 length is 14 residues. From germline, CDR1 is SGHRS and CDR2 YFSETQ. The CDR3 loop reads CASSLASEQGEAFF. The CDR3 region has the DNA TGCGCCAGCAGCTTGGCCTCGGAGCAGGGTGAAGCTTTCTTT.

This clonotype appeared a few times. The chain is built from TRBV5-1 and TRBJ2-2; D possibly corresponds to TRBD1 (5 bases). Trimming pared 1 base from V and 6 bases from J, leaving 10 bases between. This CDR3 contains 14 residues. Germline-derived CDR1 and CDR2 are SGHRS and YFSETQ. The CDR3 here is CASSLKGMAGELFF. The CDR3 coding sequence is TGCGCCAGCAGCTTGAAGGGGATGGCCGGGGAGCTGTTTTTT.

Only a few counts were recorded for this clonotype. V usage is TRBV5-1 and J usage is TRBJ2-7; 8 nucleotides line up with TRBD1. V was clipped by 6 bases and J by 3 bases; unmatched bases: 17. The CDR3 extends over 17 amino acids. The germline gives CDR1 SGHRS, CDR2 YFSETQ. The CDR3 nucleotides read TGCGCCAGCAACTTAATGAATGGACAGGGCGCGATCTACGAGCAGTACGTC. Amino acids: CASNLMNGQGAIYEQYV.

A few counts support this clonotype. This chain joins TRBV11-2 and TRBJ1-2; a weak D match, TRBD1 (5 bases). The germline gives CDR1 SGHAT, CDR2 FQNNGV. This CDR3 has 15 residues. Trimming took 1 base from V and 7 from J, leaving 16 bases between them. The CDR3 DNA sequence: TGTGCCAGCAGCTTAGTGGGCCCCGAAGGGGTTGGCTACACCTTC. It is translated as CASSLVGPEGVGYTF.